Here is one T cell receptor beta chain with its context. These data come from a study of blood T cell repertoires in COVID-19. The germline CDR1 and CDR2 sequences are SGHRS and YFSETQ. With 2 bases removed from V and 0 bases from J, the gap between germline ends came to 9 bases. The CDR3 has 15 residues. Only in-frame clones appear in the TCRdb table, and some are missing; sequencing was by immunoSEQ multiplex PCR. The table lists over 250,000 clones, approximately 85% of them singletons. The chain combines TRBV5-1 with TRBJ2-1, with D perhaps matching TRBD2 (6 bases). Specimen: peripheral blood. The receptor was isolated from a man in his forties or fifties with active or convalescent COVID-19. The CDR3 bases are TGCGCCAGCAGCTTCGGGGACTCCTCCTACAATGAGCAGTTCTTC. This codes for CASSFGDSSYNEQFF.